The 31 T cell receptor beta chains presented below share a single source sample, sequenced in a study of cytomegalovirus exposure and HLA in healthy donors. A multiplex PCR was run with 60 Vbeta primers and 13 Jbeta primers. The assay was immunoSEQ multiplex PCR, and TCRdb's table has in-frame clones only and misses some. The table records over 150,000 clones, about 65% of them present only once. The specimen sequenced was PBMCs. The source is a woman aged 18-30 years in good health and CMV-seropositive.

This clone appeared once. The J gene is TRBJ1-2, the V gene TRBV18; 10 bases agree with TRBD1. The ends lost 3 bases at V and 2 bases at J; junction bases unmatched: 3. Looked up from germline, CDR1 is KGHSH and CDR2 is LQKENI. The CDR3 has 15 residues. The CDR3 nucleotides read TGTGCCAGCTCACCCGGGACAGGGGAGAACTATGGCTACACCTTC. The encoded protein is CASSPGTGENYGYTF.

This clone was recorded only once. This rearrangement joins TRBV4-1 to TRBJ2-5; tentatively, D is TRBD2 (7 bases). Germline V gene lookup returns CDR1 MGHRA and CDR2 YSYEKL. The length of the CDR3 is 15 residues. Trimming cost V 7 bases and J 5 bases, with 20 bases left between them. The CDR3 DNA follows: TGCGCCAGCAAAGTTGGTGGGGGGGCTCTGGAGACCCAGTACTTC. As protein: CASKVGGGALETQYF.

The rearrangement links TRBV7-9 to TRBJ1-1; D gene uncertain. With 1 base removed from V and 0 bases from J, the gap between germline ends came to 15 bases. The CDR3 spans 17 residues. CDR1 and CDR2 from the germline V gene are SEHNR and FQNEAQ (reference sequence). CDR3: CASSLVAGSFMNTEAFF. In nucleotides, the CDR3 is TGTGCCAGCAGCTTAGTAGCCGGTTCCTTCATGAACACTGAAGCTTTCTTT.

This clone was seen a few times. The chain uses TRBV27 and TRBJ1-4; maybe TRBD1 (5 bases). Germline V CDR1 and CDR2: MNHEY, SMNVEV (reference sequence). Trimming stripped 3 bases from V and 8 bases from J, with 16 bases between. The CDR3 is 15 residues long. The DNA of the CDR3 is TGTGCCAGCAGTTTGGAAGGGGCGCAGGCGGAAAAACTGTTTTTT. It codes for CASSLEGAQAEKLFF.

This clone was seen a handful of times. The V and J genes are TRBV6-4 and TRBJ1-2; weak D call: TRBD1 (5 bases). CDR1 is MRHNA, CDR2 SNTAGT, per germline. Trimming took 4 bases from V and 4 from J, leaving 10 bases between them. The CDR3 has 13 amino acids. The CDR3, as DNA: TGTGCCAGCAGTGGGGGGGACGGCTATGGCTACACCTTC. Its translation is CASSGGDGYGYTF.

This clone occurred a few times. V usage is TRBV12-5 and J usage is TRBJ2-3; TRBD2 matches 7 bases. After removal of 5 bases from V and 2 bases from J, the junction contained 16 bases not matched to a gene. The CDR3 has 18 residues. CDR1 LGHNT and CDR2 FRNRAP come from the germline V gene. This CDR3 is CASGVTPPRDYSTDTQYF. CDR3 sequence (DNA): TGTGCTAGTGGTGTTACACCCCCTCGGGACTACTCCACAGATACGCAGTATTTT.

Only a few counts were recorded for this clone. The CDR3 DNA reads TGTGCCAGCAGCGTAGATTCGACAGGGAATGAAAAACTGTTTTTT. Protein product: CASSVDSTGNEKLFF. This chain links TRBV9 with TRBJ1-4, with 7 positions matching TRBD1. Germline trimming cut 0 bases from V and 5 bases from J; bases unmatched to any gene: 4. The CDR3 is 15 residues long. CDR1 and CDR2 (germline): SGDLS, YYNGEE.

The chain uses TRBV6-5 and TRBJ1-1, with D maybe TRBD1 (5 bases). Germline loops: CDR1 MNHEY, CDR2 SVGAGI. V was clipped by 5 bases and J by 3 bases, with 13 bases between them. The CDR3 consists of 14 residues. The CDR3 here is CASSRLPGHTEAFF. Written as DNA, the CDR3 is TGTGCCAGCAGTCGCTTACCAGGGCACACTGAAGCTTTCTTT.

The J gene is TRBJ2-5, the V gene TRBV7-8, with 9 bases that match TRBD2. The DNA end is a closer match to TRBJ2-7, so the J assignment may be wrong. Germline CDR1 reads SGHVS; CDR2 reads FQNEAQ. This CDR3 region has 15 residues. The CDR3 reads CASSQASGVNYEQYF. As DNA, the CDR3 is TGTGCCAGCAGCCAGGCTAGCGGGGTTAACTACGAGCAGTACTTC.

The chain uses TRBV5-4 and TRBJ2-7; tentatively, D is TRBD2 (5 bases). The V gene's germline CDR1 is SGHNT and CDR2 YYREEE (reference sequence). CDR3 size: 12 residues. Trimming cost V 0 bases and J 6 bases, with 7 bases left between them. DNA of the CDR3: TGTGCCAGCAGCTTGGCAGGAGGCGAGCAGTACTTC. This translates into CASSLAGGEQYF.

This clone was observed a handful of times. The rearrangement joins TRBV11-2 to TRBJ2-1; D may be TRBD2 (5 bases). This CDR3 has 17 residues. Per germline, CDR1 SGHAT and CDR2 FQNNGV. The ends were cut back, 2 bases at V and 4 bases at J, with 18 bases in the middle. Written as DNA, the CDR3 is TGTGCCAGCAGCTTATACCCCCAACCTTCGGGGTACAATGAGCAGTTCTTC. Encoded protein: CASSLYPQPSGYNEQFF. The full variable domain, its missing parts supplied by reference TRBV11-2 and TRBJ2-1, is EAGVAQSPRYKIIEKRQSVAFWCNPISGHATLYWYQQILGQGPKLLIQFQNNGVVDDSQLPKDRFSAERLKGVDSTLKIQPAKLEDSAVYLCASSLYPQPSGYNEQFFGPGTRLTVL.

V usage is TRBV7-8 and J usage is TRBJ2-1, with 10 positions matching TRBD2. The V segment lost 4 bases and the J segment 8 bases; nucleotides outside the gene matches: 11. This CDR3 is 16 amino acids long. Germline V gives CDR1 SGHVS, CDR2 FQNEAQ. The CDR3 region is CASSSRASGSFYEQFF. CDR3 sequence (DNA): TGTGCCAGCAGCTCCCGAGCTAGCGGGAGTTTCTATGAGCAGTTCTTC.

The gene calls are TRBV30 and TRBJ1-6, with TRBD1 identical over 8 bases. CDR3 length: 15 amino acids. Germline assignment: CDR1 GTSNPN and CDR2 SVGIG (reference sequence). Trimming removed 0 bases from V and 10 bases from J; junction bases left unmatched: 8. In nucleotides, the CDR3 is TGTGCCTGGAGTGTACCTCGGACAGGGAGCTCACCCCTCCACTTT. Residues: CAWSVPRTGSSPLHF.

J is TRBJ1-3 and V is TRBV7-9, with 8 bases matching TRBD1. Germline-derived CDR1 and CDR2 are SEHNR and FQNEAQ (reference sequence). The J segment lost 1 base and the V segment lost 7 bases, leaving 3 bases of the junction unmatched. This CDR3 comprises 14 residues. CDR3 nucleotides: TGTGCCAGCAACCGGGACAGGTCTGGAAACACCATATATTTT. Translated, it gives CASNRDRSGNTIYF.

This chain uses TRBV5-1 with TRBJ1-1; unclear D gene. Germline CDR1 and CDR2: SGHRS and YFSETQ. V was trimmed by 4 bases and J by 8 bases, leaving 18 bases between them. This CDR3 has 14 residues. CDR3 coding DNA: TGCGCCAGCAGCCCACGAACAGTACCCCAAGAAGCTTTCTTT. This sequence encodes CASSPRTVPQEAFF.

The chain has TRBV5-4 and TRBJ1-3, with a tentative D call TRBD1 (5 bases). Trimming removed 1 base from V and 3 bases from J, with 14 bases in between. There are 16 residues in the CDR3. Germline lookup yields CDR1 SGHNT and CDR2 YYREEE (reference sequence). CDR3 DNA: TGTGCCAGCAGCTTGCCTGGGGGGGGAAGTGGAAACACCATATATTTT. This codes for CASSLPGGGSGNTIYF. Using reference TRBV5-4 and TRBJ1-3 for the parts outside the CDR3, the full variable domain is ETGVTQSPTHLIKTRGQQVTLRCSSQSGHNTVSWYQQALGQGPQFIFQYYREEENGRGNFPPRFSGLQFPNYSSELNVNALELDDSALYLCASSLPGGGSGNTIYFGEGSWLTVV.

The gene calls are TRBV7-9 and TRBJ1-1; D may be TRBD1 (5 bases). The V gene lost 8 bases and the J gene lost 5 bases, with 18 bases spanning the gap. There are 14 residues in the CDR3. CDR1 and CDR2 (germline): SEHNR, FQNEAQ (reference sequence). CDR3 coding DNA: TGTGCCAGCGGGATTGGGGCTCTGGGGACTGAAGCTTTCTTT. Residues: CASGIGALGTEAFF. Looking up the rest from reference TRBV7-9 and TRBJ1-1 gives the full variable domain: DTGVSQNPRHKITKRGQNVTFRCDPISEHNRLYWYRQTLGQGPEFLTYFQNEAQLEKSRLLSDRFSAERPKGSFSTLEIQRTEQGDSAMYLCASGIGALGTEAFFGQGTRLTVV.

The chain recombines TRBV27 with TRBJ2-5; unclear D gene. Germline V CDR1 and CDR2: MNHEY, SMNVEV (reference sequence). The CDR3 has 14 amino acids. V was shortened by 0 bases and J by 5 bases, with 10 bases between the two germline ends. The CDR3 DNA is TGTGCCAGCAGTTTATCCCCCGCCGGGGAGACCCAGTACTTC. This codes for CASSLSPAGETQYF.

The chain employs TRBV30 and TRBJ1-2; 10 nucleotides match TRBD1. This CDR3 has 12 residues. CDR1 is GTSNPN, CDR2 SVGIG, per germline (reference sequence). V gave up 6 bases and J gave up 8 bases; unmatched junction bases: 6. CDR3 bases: TGTGCCTGTCGACAGGGGGCGGAGGGCTACACCTTC. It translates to CACRQGAEGYTF.

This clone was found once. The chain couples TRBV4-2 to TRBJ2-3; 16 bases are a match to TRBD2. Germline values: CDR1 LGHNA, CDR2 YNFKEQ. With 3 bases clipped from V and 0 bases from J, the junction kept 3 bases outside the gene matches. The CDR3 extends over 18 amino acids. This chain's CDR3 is CASSQGTSGGDSTDTQYF. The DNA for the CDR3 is TGTGCCAGCAGCCAGGGGACTAGCGGGGGGGACAGCACAGATACGCAGTATTTT.

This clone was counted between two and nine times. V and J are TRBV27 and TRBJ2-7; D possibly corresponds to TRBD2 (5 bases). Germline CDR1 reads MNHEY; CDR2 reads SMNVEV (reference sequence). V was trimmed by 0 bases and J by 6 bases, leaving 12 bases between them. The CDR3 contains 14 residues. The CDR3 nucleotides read TGTGCCAGCAGTTTATCAGGTGTGGGAGCCGAGCAGTACTTC. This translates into CASSLSGVGAEQYF.

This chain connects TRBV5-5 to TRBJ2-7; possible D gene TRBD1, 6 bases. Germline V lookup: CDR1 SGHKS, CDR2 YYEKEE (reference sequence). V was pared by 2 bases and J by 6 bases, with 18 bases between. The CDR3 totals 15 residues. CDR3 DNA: TGTGCCAGCAGCTTTACCCCTACAGGGATTCTCGAGCAGTACTTC. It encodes CASSFTPTGILEQYF.

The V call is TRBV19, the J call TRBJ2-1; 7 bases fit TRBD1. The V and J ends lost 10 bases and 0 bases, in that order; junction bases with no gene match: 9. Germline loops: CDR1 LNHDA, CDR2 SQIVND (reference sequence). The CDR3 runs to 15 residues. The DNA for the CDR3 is TGTGCCACTCTACCCGGGACAGCCTCCTACAATGAGCAGTTCTTC. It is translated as CATLPGTASYNEQFF.

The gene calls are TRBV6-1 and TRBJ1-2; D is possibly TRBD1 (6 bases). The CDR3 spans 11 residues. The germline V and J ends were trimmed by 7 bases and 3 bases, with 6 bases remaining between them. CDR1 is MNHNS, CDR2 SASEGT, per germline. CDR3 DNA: TGTGCCAGCAACAGGGACTATGGCTACACCTTC. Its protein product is CASNRDYGYTF.

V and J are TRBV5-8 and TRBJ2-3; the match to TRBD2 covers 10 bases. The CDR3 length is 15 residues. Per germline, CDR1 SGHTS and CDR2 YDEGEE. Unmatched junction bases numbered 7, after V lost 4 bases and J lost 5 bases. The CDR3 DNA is TGTGCCAGCAGCCGTGGGACTAGCGAATTAGATACGCAGTATTTT. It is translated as CASSRGTSELDTQYF.

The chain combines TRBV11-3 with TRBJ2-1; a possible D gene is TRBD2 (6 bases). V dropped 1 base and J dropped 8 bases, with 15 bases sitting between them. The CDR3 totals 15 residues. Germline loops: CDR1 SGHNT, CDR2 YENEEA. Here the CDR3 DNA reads TGTGCCAGCAGCTTAGTGGCGGGGCATGTCGATGAGCAGTTCTTC. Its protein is CASSLVAGHVDEQFF. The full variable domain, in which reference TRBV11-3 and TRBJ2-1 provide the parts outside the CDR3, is EAGVVQSPRYKIIEKKQPVAFWCNPISGHNTLYWYLQNLGQGPELLIRYENEEAVDDSQLPKDRFSAERLKGVDSTLKIQPAELGDSAVYLCASSLVAGHVDEQFFGPGTRLTVL.

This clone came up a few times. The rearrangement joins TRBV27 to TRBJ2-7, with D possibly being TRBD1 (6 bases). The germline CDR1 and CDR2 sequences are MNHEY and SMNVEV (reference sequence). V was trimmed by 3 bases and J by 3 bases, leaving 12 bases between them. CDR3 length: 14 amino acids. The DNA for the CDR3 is TGTGCCAGCAGTTTCGAAGGGGGTGGCTACGAGCAGTACTTC. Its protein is CASSFEGGGYEQYF.

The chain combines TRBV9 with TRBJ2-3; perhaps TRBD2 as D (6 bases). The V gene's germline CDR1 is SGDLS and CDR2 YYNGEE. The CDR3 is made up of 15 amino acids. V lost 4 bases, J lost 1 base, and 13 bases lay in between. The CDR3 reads CASSTSPGGTDTQYF. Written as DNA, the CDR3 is TGTGCCAGCAGCACCAGCCCGGGGGGCACAGATACGCAGTATTTT.

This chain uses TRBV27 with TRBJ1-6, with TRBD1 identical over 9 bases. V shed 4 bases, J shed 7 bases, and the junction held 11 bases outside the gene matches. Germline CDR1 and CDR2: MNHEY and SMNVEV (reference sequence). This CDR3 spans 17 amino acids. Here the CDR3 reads CASSSLYRGRGNSPLHF. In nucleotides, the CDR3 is TGTGCCAGCAGTTCGCTTTACAGGGGGCGCGGAAATTCACCCCTCCACTTT.

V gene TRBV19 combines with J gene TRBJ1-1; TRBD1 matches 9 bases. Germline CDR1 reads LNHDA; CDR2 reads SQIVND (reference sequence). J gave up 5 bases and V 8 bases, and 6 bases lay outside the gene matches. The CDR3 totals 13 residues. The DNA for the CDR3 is TGTGCCAGTGATCCGGGACAGGGAACTGAAGCTTTCTTT. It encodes CASDPGQGTEAFF.

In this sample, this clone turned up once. CDR3 in amino acids: CASSQDMAAVHGYTF. CDR3 DNA sequence: TGCGCCAGCAGCCAAGACATGGCGGCAGTTCATGGCTACACCTTC. The chain combines TRBV4-3 with TRBJ1-2; unclear D gene. The length of the CDR3 is 15 residues. From germline, CDR1 is LGHNA and CDR2 YSLEER. Trimming removed 0 bases from V and 6 bases from J, with 14 bases in between.